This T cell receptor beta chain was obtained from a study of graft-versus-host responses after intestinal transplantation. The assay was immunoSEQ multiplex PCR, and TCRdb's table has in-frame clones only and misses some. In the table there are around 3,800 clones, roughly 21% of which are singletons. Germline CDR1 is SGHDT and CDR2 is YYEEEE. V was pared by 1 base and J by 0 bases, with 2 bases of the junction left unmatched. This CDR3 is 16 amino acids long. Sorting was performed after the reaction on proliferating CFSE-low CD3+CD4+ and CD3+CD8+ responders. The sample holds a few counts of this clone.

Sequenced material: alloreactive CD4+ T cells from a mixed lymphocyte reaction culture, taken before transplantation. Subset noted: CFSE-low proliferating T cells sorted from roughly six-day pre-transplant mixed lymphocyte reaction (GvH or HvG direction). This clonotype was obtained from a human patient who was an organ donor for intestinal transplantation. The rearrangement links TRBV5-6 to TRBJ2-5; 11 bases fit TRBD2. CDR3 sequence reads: CASSLIAGGYQETQYF. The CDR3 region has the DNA TGTGCCAGCAGCTTGATAGCGGGGGGGTACCAAGAGACCCAGTACTTC.